The 26 T cell receptor beta chains below all came from one sample that was sequenced in a study of blood T cell repertoires in COVID-19. Sequencing used immunoSEQ multiplex PCR; TCRdb keeps in-frame clones, though not all of them. The table includes around 250,000 clones, roughly 84% detected once. The sequenced sample consisted of peripheral blood. These receptors came from a middle-aged woman who had recovered from COVID-19.

This clone occurred a few times. This chain links TRBV18 with TRBJ1-3; a weak D match, TRBD1 (5 bases). The CDR3 extends over 15 amino acids. Trimming left V 2 bases short and J 0 bases short, with 8 bases between. Germline values: CDR1 KGHSH, CDR2 LQKENI. DNA of the CDR3: TGTGCCAGCTCACCAACAGGTATCTCTGGAAACACCATATATTTT. Its translation: CASSPTGISGNTIYF.

V and J are TRBV2 and TRBJ2-1, with TRBD1 matching over 8 bases. CDR1 and CDR2 (germline): SNHLY, FYNNEI. This CDR3 is 15 amino acids long. The V and J ends lost 6 bases and 7 bases, in that order; junction bases with no gene match: 11. CDR3 sequence reads: CASSLDRGSENEQFF. The DNA of the CDR3 is TGTGCCAGCAGCCTAGACAGGGGCAGTGAGAATGAGCAGTTCTTC.

The V call is TRBV28, the J call TRBJ2-3; 11 bases are a match to TRBD2. Germline CDR1 MDHEN, CDR2 SYDVKM. The CDR3 consists of 16 residues. V lost 4 bases to trimming and J lost 2 bases; unmatched junction nucleotides: 5. In nucleotides, the CDR3 is TGTGCCAGCAGTTCACTAGCGGGGGTTTCCACAGATACGCAGTATTTT. It translates to CASSSLAGVSTDTQYF.

The chain couples TRBV29-1 to TRBJ2-5, with a weak D call TRBD1 (5 bases). This CDR3 has 12 amino acids. The V end was cut by 2 bases, the J end by 4 bases, with 8 bases between. Germline CDR1 reads SQVTM; CDR2 reads ANQGSEA. CDR3 region: CSVELTAETQYF. The CDR3 DNA sequence: TGCAGCGTTGAATTGACAGCAGAGACCCAGTACTTC.

This clone was counted a single time. The rearrangement links TRBV29-1 to TRBJ2-7; D not certain. V shed 1 base and J shed 0 bases, with 13 bases lying between them. This CDR3 region has 15 residues. Germline-derived CDR1 and CDR2 are SQVTM and ANQGSEA. CDR3 coding DNA: TGCAGCGTTGAAGGATCCGCGCTTAGCTCCTACGAGCAGTACTTC. Translation: CSVEGSALSSYEQYF.

The V gene is TRBV11-3, the J gene TRBJ1-6, with a tentative D call TRBD1 (5 bases). CDR1 is SGHNT, CDR2 YENEEA, per germline. This CDR3 contains 13 residues. V was pared by 3 bases and J by 7 bases, with 7 bases between. DNA of the CDR3: TGTGCCAGCAGCTTGGAGGGGAATTCACCCCTCCACTTT. Its translation: CASSLEGNSPLHF.

The gene calls are TRBV30 and TRBJ2-5, with a weak D call TRBD1 (5 bases). The CDR3 totals 15 residues. Germline CDR1 GTSNPN, CDR2 SVGIG (reference sequence). Trimming removed 3 bases at V and 7 bases at J, with 21 bases between. This CDR3 is CAWRDELRQWGTQYF. In DNA, the CDR3 is TGTGCCTGGAGGGACGAACTCCGACAGTGGGGGACCCAGTACTTC.

The rearrangement joins TRBV7-9 to TRBJ2-3; a weak D match, TRBD1 (6 bases). With 5 bases removed from V and 6 bases from J, the gap between germline ends came to 18 bases. This CDR3 contains 15 residues. The germline V gene has CDR1 SEHNR and CDR2 FQNEAQ (reference sequence). The CDR3 region has the DNA TGTGCCAGCAGCCCCCGAGCAGGGGAAAGGGATACGCAGTATTTT. Its protein product is CASSPRAGERDTQYF.

This clone was counted only a few times. The chain is built from TRBV2 and TRBJ1-1, with 7 bases identical to TRBD1. CDR1 is SNHLY, CDR2 FYNNEI, per germline. Unmatched junction bases numbered 4, after V lost 4 bases and J lost 5 bases. The CDR3 runs to 13 residues. The CDR3 spells CASSGQGLTEAFF. DNA for the CDR3: TGTGCCAGCAGTGGACAGGGTCTTACTGAAGCTTTCTTT.

The chain combines TRBV29-1 with TRBJ1-1; D may be TRBD1 (5 bases). The V gene's germline CDR1 is SQVTM and CDR2 ANQGSEA. The CDR3 is 17 amino acids. Trimming cost V 5 bases and J 1 base, with 23 bases left between them. The CDR3, as DNA: TGCAGCGTTCGGGGGACGAGGAGGGAAAGGGAGAACACTGAAGCTTTCTTT. As protein: CSVRGTRRERENTEAFF.

V is TRBV7-2 and J is TRBJ1-2; D remains unclear. V lost 3 bases and J 4 bases, leaving 9 bases between the germline ends. Germline CDR1 SGHTA, CDR2 FQGNSA. The CDR3 has 13 amino acids. The CDR3 DNA is TGTGCCAGCAGCTTGGAGGCCTTCTATGGCTACACCTTC. This gives the protein CASSLEAFYGYTF.

The chain links TRBV11-3 to TRBJ2-7, with D possibly TRBD2 on 5 matching bases. The ends were cut back, 1 base at V and 7 bases at J, with 11 bases in the middle. CDR3 length: 13 amino acids. The germline V gene encodes CDR1 SGHNT and CDR2 YENEEA. The CDR3 DNA is TGTGCCAGCAGCTTAGTAAAAGGGAGAGAGCAGTACTTC. Its protein is CASSLVKGREQYF.

This sequence joins TRBV5-1 and TRBJ2-1; D may be TRBD1 (6 bases). The germline CDR1 and CDR2 sequences are SGHRS and YFSETQ. Deletions cut 1 base from V and 4 bases from J, with 21 bases between. The CDR3 is 18 residues long. The CDR3 here is CASSLSAGVILKYNEQFF. In nucleotides, the CDR3 is TGCGCCAGCAGCTTGTCGGCAGGGGTTATCTTAAAATACAATGAGCAGTTCTTC.

V is TRBV4-2 and J is TRBJ2-7, with D maybe TRBD1 (5 bases). The CDR3 consists of 13 residues. Germline CDR1 LGHNA, CDR2 YNFKEQ. V lost 1 base and J 4 bases, leaving 8 bases between the germline ends. The CDR3 DNA is TGTGCCAGCAGCCAAGCCCAGGGTTACGAGCAGTACTTC. Translated: CASSQAQGYEQYF.

The rearrangement uses TRBV9 and TRBJ2-1; tentatively, D is TRBD2 (6 bases). Germline V gene lookup returns CDR1 SGDLS and CDR2 YYNGEE. Trimming left V 4 bases short and J 0 bases short, with 14 bases between. The CDR3 has 16 residues. The CDR3 nucleotides are TGTGCCAGCAGCTCACGGGGGTTCAGCTCCTACAATGAGCAGTTCTTC. This encodes CASSSRGFSSYNEQFF.

For the CDR3, the DNA is TGTGCCATCAGTGAAAACAGGACTAGCTATCGCCGTTCCTCCTACAATGAGCAGTTCTTC. Protein sequence: CAISENRTSYRRSSYNEQFF. The rearrangement links TRBV10-3 to TRBJ2-1; TRBD2 agrees at 8 bases. Germline CDR1 and CDR2: ENHRY and SYGVKD. Trimming at V came to 3 bases and at J to 0 bases, leaving 16 bases not matched to a gene. The length of the CDR3 is 20 residues.

V usage is TRBV5-1 and J usage is TRBJ2-7, with D possibly being TRBD1 (6 bases). This CDR3 has 14 amino acids. Germline CDR1 is SGHRS and CDR2 is YFSETQ. Between the trimmed V and J ends, which lost 3 bases and 3 bases, there was a span of 13 bases. CDR3 sequence reads: CASSSRQESYEQYF. The CDR3 DNA sequence: TGCGCCAGCAGCTCGCGACAGGAGAGCTACGAGCAGTACTTC.

The rearrangement joins TRBV28 to TRBJ2-1; 7 nucleotides match TRBD1. V gave up 8 bases and J gave up 0 bases; unmatched junction bases: 4. Germline CDR1 is MDHEN and CDR2 is SYDVKM. The CDR3 contains 14 residues. CDR3: CASCQGVSYNEQFF. CDR3 DNA sequence: TGTGCCAGCTGTCAGGGGGTCTCCTACAATGAGCAGTTCTTC.

This clone was observed a single time. The V gene is TRBV19, the J gene TRBJ1-4; D gene unclear. The germline V gene has CDR1 LNHDA and CDR2 SQIVND (reference sequence). The ends were cut back, 3 bases at V and 5 bases at J, with 10 bases in the middle. This CDR3 contains 14 residues. The DNA for the CDR3 is TGTGCCAGTAGTATGGCGGCAAGCAATGAAAAACTGTTTTTT. It translates to CASSMAASNEKLFF.

The genes are TRBV15 and TRBJ1-1; D is unresolved. The CDR3 runs to 13 residues. Germline lookup yields CDR1 LNHNV and CDR2 YYDKDF (reference sequence). V dropped 0 bases and J dropped 3 bases, with 5 bases sitting between them. The CDR3 spells CATSRDPDTEAFF. The CDR3 DNA is TGTGCCACCAGCAGAGATCCCGACACTGAAGCTTTCTTT.

The chain is built from TRBV28 and TRBJ1-5; TRBD1 matches at 7 bases. This CDR3 has 19 residues. The germline gives CDR1 MDHEN, CDR2 SYDVKM. V trimming: 11 bases; J trimming: 5 bases; junction bases outside the gene matches: 27. The CDR3 spells CAREIHGTAKTGEDQPQHF. As DNA, the CDR3 is TGTGCCCGCGAAATCCACGGGACAGCTAAAACGGGGGAGGATCAGCCCCAGCATTTT.

The chain has TRBV27 and TRBJ1-5; tentatively, D is TRBD1 (6 bases). Germline V gene sequence: CDR1 MNHEY, CDR2 SMNVEV (reference sequence). Between the trimmed V and J ends, which lost 1 base and 3 bases, there was a span of 10 bases. The CDR3 contains 15 residues. The CDR3 DNA is TGTGCCAGCAGTTTATACCAGGGGAACAATCAGCCCCAGCATTTT. It yields the protein CASSLYQGNNQPQHF.

The rearrangement joins TRBV11-2 to TRBJ2-5; weak D call: TRBD2 (6 bases). The V gene lost 2 bases and the J gene lost 3 bases, with 7 bases spanning the gap. CDR1 is SGHAT and CDR2 is FQNNGV in the germline V gene. The CDR3 totals 13 residues. The CDR3 DNA reads as TGTGCCAGCAGCTTATGGGGGGAAGAGACCCAGTACTTC. It codes for CASSLWGEETQYF.

The chain employs TRBV19 and TRBJ2-1, with TRBD1 matching 7 bases. J gave up 4 bases and V 7 bases, and 13 bases lay outside the gene matches. Germline CDR1 and CDR2: LNHDA and SQIVND (reference sequence). The CDR3 is 16 residues long. The chain's CDR3 is CASTDRQGLGYNEQFF. The CDR3 nucleotides read TGTGCCAGTACCGATAGACAGGGCTTAGGATACAATGAGCAGTTCTTC.

This chain uses TRBV27 with TRBJ1-1, with 7 bases lining up with TRBD1. V lost 4 bases and J lost 5; bases outside the gene matches: 13. The CDR3 consists of 16 residues. Per the germline V gene, CDR1 is MNHEY and CDR2 is SMNVEV (reference sequence). The CDR3 DNA reads as TGTGCCAGCAGTTCCTTGGTAGGGGGCGGAAGTACTGAAGCTTTCTTT. Translation gives CASSSLVGGGSTEAFF.

The genes are TRBV5-1 and TRBJ2-4; TRBD1 matches at 9 bases. The J segment lost 3 bases and the V segment lost 4 bases, leaving 5 bases of the junction unmatched. The CDR3 runs 15 residues. The V gene's germline CDR1 is SGHRS and CDR2 YFSETQ. The CDR3 DNA sequence: TGCGCCAGCAGCCAGACAGGGGGGGACAAAAACATTCAGTACTTC. Translating it yields CASSQTGGDKNIQYF.